The clone carrying this T cell receptor (beta chain) was observed a handful of times. V dropped 4 bases and J dropped 7; count of bases not matched to a gene: 4. Germline CDR1 is SGHRS and CDR2 is YFSETQ. There are 13 residues in the CDR3. This entry comes from a study of blood T cell repertoires in COVID-19. At the level of the study: Samples came from the United States, Italy and Spain, spanning acute and convalescent COVID-19. PBMCs, B-cell-depleted T cells, or T cells provided the cDNA or gDNA that made up the material.

The Seattle site enrolled patients during active infection and followed them longitudinally. In the study's own analysis: Nucleated cell number was recorded as an estimate derived from reference gene primer amplification. TCRdb's copy holds only in-frame clones and misses some; the assay was immunoSEQ multiplex PCR. For V, J and clone size, that table is used; D and trimming come from the DNA. The table records 150,000 to 200,000 clones, approximately 82% of them present only once. This TCR derives from a woman in her thirties or forties with COVID-19, enrolled during active disease. The sample consisted of peripheral blood. The chain combines TRBV5-1 with TRBJ1-2; 10 bases match TRBD1. The CDR3 DNA is TGCGCCAGCAGCCGTGACAGGGGGCTTGGCTACACCTTC. Protein sequence: CASSRDRGLGYTF.